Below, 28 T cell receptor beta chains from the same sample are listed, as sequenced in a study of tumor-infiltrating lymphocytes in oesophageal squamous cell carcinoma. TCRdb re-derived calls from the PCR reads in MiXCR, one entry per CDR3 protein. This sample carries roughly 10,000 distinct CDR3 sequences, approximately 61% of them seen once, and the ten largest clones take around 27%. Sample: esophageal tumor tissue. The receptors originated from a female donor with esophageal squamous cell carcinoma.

CDR3 sequence: CASSTTGRRLATQYF. In nucleotides, the CDR3 is TGTGCCAGCAGCACGACGGGTCGGAGATTGGCTACGCAGTATTTT. The rearrangement links TRBV6-1 to TRBJ2-3, with D unresolved. The CDR3 spans 15 residues. With 6 bases removed from V and 8 bases from J, the gap between germline ends came to 21 bases. Looked up from germline, CDR1 is MNHNS and CDR2 is SASEGT.

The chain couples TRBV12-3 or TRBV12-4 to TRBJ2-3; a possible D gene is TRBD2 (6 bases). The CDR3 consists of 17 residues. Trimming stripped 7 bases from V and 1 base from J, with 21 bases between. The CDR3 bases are TGTGCCAGCAAACCGGGACTCCTCTATTCCGGCACAGATACGCAGTATTTT. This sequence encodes CASKPGLLYSGTDTQYF.

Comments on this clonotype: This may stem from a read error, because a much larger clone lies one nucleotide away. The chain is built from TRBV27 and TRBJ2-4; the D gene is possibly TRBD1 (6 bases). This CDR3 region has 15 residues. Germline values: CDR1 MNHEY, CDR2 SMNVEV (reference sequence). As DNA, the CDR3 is TGTGCCAGCAGTTTACTGGGGGCCGGGGTGGCTGGCTACAACTTC. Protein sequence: CASSLLGAGVAGYNF.

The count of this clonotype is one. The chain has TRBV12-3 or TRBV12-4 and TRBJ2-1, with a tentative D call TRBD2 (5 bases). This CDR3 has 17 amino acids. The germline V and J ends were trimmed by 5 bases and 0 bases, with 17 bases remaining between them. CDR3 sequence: CASSQPQEGSSYNEQFF. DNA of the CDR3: TGTGCCAGCAGTCAACCCCAGGAAGGGAGCTCCTACAATGAGCAGTTCTTC.

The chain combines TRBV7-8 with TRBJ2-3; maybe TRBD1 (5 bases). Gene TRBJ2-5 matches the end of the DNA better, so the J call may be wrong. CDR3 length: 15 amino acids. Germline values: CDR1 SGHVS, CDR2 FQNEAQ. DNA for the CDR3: TGTGCCAGCAGCTTAGGGGCAGGGCGACGAGAGACCCAGTACTTC. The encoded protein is CASSLGAGRRETQYF.

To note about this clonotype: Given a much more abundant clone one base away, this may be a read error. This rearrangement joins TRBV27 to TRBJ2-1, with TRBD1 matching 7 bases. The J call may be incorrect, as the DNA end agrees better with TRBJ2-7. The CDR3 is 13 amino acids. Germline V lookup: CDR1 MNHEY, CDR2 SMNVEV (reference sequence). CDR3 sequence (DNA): TGTGCCAGCAGTTTCTCACAGGGGCATGAGCAGTACTTC. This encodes CASSFSQGHEQYF.

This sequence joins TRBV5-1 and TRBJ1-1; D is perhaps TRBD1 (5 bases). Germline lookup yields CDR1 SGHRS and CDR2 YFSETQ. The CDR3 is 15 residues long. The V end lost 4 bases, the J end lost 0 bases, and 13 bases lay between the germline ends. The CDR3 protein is CASSRTGGMNTEAFF. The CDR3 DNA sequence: TGCGCCAGCAGCCGAACTGGGGGAATGAACACTGAAGCTTTCTTT.

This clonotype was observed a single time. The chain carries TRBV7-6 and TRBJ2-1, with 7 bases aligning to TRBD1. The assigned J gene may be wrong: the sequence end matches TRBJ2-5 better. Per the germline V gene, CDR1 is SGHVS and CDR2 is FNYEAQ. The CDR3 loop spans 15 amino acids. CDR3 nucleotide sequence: TGTGCCAGCAGCTTAGTAGGACAGGTACAAGAGACCCAGTACTTC. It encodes CASSLVGQVQETQYF.

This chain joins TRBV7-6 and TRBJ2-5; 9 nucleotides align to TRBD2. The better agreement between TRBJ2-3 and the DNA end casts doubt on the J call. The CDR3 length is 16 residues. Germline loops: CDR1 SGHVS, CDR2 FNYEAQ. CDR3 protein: CASSLAGGGGTDTQYF. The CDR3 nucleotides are TGTGCCAGCAGCTTAGCTGGCGGGGGGGGGACAGATACGCAGTATTTT.

CDR3 in amino acids: CAISESAPSSYNEQFF. For the CDR3, the DNA is TGTGCCATCAGTGAGTCGGCCCCGAGCTCCTACAATGAGCAGTTCTTC. The chain uses TRBV10-3 and TRBJ2-4, with D unresolved. Gene TRBJ2-1 matches the end of the DNA better, so the J call may be wrong. CDR1 is ENHRY, CDR2 SYGVKD, per germline. This CDR3 region has 16 residues.

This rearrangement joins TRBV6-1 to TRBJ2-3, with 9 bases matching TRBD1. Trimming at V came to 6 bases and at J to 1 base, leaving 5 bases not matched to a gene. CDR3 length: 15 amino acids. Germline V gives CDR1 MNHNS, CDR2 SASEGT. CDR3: CASSKRQGGTDTQYF. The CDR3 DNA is TGTGCCAGCAGCAAACGACAGGGGGGCACAGATACGCAGTATTTT.

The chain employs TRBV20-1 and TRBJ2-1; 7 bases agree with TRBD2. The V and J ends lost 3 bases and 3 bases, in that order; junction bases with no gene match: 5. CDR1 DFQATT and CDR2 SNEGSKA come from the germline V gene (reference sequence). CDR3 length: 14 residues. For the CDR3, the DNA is TGCAGTGCTAGGGTAAGCGGGGACTACAATGAGCAGTTCTTC. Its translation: CSARVSGDYNEQFF.

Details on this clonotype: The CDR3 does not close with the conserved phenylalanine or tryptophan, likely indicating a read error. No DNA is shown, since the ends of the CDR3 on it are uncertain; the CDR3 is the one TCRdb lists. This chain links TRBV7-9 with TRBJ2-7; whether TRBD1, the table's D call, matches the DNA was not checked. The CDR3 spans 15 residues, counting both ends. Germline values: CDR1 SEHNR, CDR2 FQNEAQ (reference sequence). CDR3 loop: CASSSTGVGEQYFGS.

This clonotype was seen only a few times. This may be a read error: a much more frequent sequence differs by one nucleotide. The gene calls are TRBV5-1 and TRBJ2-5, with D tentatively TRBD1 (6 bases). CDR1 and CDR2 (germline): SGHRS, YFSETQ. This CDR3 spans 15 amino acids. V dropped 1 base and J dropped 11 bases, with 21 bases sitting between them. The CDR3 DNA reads TGCGCCAGCAGCTTGACAGGGTTACCCTACAATGAGCAGTACTTC. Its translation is CASSLTGLPYNEQYF.

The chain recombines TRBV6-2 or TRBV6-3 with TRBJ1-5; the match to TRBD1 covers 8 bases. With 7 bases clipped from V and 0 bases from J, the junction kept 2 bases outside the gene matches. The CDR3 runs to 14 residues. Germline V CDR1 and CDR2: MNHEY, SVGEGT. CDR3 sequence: CASNDRGSNQPQHF. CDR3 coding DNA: TGTGCCAGCAATGACAGGGGTAGCAATCAGCCCCAGCATTTT.

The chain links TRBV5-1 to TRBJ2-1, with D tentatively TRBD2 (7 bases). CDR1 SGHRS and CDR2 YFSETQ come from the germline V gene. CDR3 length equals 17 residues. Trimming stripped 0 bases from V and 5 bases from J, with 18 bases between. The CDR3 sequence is CASSLVVAGKGDNEQFF. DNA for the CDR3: TGCGCCAGCAGCTTGGTGGTAGCGGGTAAGGGGGACAATGAGCAGTTCTTC.

The CDR3 reads CASSVSGGSYEQYF. The CDR3 DNA is TGTGCCAGCAGCGTCTCAGGGGGGTCCTACGAGCAGTACTTC. The chain has TRBV11-2 and TRBJ2-7; the D gene is possibly TRBD1 (7 bases). This CDR3 has 14 amino acids. The ends were cut back, 5 bases at V and 1 base at J, with 12 bases in the middle. Germline CDR1 and CDR2: SGHAT and FQNNGV.

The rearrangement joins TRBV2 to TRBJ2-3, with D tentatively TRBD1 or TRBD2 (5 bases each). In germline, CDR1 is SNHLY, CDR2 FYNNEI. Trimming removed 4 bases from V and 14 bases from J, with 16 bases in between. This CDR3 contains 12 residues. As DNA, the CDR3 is TGTGCCAGCAGTGTAGGGGCCGGGGAGCTGTATTTT. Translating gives CASSVGAGELYF.

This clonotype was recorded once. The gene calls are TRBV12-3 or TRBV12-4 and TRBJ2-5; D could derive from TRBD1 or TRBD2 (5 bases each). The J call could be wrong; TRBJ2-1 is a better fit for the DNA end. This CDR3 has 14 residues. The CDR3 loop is CASRPGPLSYEQFF. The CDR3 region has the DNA TGTGCCAGCAGGCCGGGGCCCCTTTCCTACGAGCAGTTCTTC.

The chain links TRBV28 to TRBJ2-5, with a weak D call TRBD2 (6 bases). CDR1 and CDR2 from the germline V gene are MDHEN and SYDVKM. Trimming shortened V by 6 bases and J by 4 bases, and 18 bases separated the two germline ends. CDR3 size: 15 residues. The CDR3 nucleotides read TGTGCCAGCAGGCCTTACAACGGGGAGGTAGAGACCCAGTACTTC. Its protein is CASRPYNGEVETQYF.

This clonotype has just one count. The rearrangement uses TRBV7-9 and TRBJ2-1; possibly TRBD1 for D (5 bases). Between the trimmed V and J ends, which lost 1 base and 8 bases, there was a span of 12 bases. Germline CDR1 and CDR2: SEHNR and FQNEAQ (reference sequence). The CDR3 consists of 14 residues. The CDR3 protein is CASSLGVVRDEQFF. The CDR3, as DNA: TGTGCCAGCAGCTTAGGGGTAGTCAGGGATGAGCAGTTCTTC. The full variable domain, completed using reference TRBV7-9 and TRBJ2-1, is DTGVSQNPRHKITKRGQNVTFRCDPISEHNRLYWYRQTLGQGPEFLTYFQNEAQLEKSRLLSDRFSAERPKGSFSTLEIQRTEQGDSAMYLCASSLGVVRDEQFFGPGTRLTVL.

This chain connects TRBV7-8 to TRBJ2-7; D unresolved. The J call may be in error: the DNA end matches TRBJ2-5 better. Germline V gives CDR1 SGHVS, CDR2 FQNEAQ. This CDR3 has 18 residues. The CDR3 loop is CASSTPPEAKSPQETQYF. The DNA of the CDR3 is TGTGCCAGCAGCACACCCCCCGAAGCGAAAAGTCCCCAAGAGACCCAGTACTTC.

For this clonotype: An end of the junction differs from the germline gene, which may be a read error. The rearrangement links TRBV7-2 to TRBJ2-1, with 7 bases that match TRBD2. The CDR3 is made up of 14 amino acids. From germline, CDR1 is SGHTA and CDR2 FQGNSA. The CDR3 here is CASSLGTTYNEQFF. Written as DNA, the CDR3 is TGTGCCAGCAGCTTGGGGACTACCTATAATGAGCAGTTCTTC.

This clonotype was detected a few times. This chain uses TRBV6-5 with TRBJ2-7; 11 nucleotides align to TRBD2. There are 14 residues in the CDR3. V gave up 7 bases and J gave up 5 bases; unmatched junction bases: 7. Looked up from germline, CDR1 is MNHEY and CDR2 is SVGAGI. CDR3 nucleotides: TGTGCCAGCATCTCTAGCGGGAGGACCCACGAGCAGTACTTC. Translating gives CASISSGRTHEQYF.

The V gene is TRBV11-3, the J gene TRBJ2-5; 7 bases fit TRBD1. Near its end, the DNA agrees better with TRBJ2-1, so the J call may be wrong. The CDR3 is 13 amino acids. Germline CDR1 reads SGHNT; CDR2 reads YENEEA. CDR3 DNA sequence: TGTGCCAGCAGCCCCAGACAGGGAAGGGAGCAGTTCTTC. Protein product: CASSPRQGREQFF.

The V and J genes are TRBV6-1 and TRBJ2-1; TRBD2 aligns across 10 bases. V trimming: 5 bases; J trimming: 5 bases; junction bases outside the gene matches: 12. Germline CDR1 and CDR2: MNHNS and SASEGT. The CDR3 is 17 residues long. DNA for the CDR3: TGTGCCAGCAGTTACACCATCCTAGCGGGGGACGACAATGAGCAGTTCTTC. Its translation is CASSYTILAGDDNEQFF.

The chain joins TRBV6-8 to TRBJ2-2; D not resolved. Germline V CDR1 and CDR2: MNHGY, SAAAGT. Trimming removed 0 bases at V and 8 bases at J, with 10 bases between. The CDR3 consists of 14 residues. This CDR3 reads CASSYSSTFGELFF. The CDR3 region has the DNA TGTGCCAGCAGTTACTCGTCGACCTTTGGGGAGCTGTTTTTT.

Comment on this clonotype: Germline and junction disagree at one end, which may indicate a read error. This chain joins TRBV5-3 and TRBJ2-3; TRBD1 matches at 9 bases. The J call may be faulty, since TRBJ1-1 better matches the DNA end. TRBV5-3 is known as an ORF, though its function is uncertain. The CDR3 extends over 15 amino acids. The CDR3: CASSLDPTGGTEAFF. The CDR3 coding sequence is TGTGCCAGCAGCTTGGATCCGACAGGGGGCACTGAAGCTTTCTTT.